The next 3 T cell receptor beta chains were all read from a single sample in a study of cytomegalovirus exposure and HLA in healthy donors. Both 60 Vbeta primers and 13 Jbeta primers went into the PCR. The method was immunoSEQ multiplex PCR; TCRdb's version includes in-frame clones alone and lacks a portion of them. In the table there are some 200,000 clones, under 70% of which are singletons. The sample comprised PBMCs. Receptors originate from a man in his forties in good health and CMV-seropositive.

The chain couples TRBV6-6 to TRBJ2-7; weak D call: TRBD1 (6 bases). There are 14 residues in the CDR3. Deletions cut 2 bases from V and 4 bases from J, with 12 bases between. The germline V gene encodes CDR1 MNHNY and CDR2 SVGAGI (reference sequence). CDR3 in DNA: TGTGCCAGCAGTTACGGGGCCAGGGGATACGAGCAGTACTTC. It specifies CASSYGARGYEQYF.

This clone was observed a handful of times. The V call is TRBV10-1, the J call TRBJ2-7, with D perhaps TRBD1 (7 bases). CDR1 and CDR2 from the germline V gene are WNHNN and SYGVQD (reference sequence). The CDR3 runs 16 residues. V lost 7 bases and J lost 2, with 21 bases in between. CDR3 region: CASTSSWRGQTYEQYF. CDR3 DNA: TGCGCCAGCACCTCCTCATGGAGGGGGCAGACCTACGAGCAGTACTTC.

The V and J genes are TRBV19 and TRBJ2-3; the D gene is possibly TRBD2 (5 bases). Germline V gene data show CDR1 as LNHDA and CDR2 as SQIVND (reference sequence). Trimming removed 3 bases at V and 4 bases at J, with 8 bases between. The CDR3 runs to 13 residues. The CDR3 reads CASSIGGSDTQYF. The CDR3 DNA follows: TGTGCCAGTAGTATTGGAGGTTCAGATACGCAGTATTTT.